This passage covers 27 T cell receptor beta chains from one sample sequenced in a study of early T cells in non-severe SARS-CoV-2 infection. TCRdb re-called the 5' RACE reads with MiXCR, one entry per CDR3 protein. The table lists over 50,000 distinct CDR3 sequences, approximately 8% of them singletons. Sequencing was carried out using whole blood. These TCRs come from an adult who was a healthcare worker with PCR-confirmed SARS-CoV-2 infection or an uninfected control (not recorded which).

In this sample, this clonotype turned up a few times. The rearrangement links TRBV5-1 to TRBJ2-3, with a weak D call TRBD2 (5 bases). Germline V gene lookup returns CDR1 SGHRS and CDR2 YFSETQ. The length of the CDR3 is 14 residues. Trimming left V 2 bases short and J 4 bases short, with 11 bases between. Here the CDR3 DNA reads TGCGCCAGCAGCTTACTAGTTGGCGCAGATACGCAGTATTTT. Amino acids: CASSLLVGADTQYF.

The rearrangement links TRBV10-3 to TRBJ2-3; 8 bases match TRBD2. V shed 5 bases, J shed 6 bases, and the junction held 7 bases outside the gene matches. The germline gives CDR1 ENHRY, CDR2 SYGVKD. The CDR3 has 14 amino acids. The CDR3 sequence is CAISREGVLDTQYF. CDR3 bases: TGTGCCATCAGTCGGGAGGGGGTCCTCGATACGCAGTATTTT.

This clonotype appeared a few times. The rearrangement joins TRBV5-1 to TRBJ2-3; 12 bases agree with TRBD2. Trimming removed 1 base from V and 4 bases from J; junction bases left unmatched: 7. Germline V gene data show CDR1 as SGHRS and CDR2 as YFSETQ. The CDR3 sequence is 17 residues long. The CDR3 nucleotides read TGCGCCAGCAGCTTGAAGTCCCCTAGCGGGGGGGCAGATACGCAGTATTTT. It encodes CASSLKSPSGGADTQYF.

The table lists this clonotype with many counts. The chain combines TRBV7-2 with TRBJ2-3; no reliable D call. The CDR3 consists of 14 residues. V lost 5 bases, J lost 2 bases, and 11 bases lay in between. Germline-derived CDR1 and CDR2 are SGHTA and FQGNSA. CDR3 nucleotides: TGTGCCAGCAGCCCCGACCCTGCCACAGATACGCAGTATTTT. Protein sequence: CASSPDPATDTQYF. The whole variable domain, filled in from reference TRBV7-2 and TRBJ2-3, reads GAGVSQSPSNKVTEKGKDVELRCDPISGHTALYWYRQSLGQGLEFLIYFQGNSAPDKSGLPSDRFSAERTGGSVSTLTIQRTQQEDSAVYLCASSPDPATDTQYFGPGTRLTVL.

The chain uses TRBV7-9 and TRBJ2-5, with 8 positions matching TRBD1. The CDR3 length is 14 residues. With V trimmed by 2 bases and J by 4 bases, 3 bases remained unmatched. Germline lookup yields CDR1 SEHNR and CDR2 FQNEAQ (reference sequence). This CDR3 is CASSLSDRGETQYF. The CDR3 nucleotides read TGTGCCAGCAGCTTATCCGACAGGGGAGAGACCCAGTACTTC. Full variable domain (missing parts from reference TRBV7-9 and TRBJ2-5): DTGVSQNPRHKITKRGQNVTFRCDPISEHNRLYWYRQTLGQGPEFLTYFQNEAQLEKSRLLSDRFSAERPKGSFSTLEIQRTEQGDSAMYLCASSLSDRGETQYFGPGTRLLVL.

The sample holds many counts of this clonotype. V usage is TRBV11-3 and J usage is TRBJ2-1; D gene ambiguous. CDR1 is SGHNT and CDR2 is YENEEA in the germline V gene. This CDR3 has 15 amino acids. Trimming pared 5 bases from V and 4 bases from J, leaving 15 bases between. Written as DNA, the CDR3 is TGTGCCAGCAGCCCCGGACGGAGAGGATACAATGAGCAGTTCTTC. This translates into CASSPGRRGYNEQFF.

The V and J genes are TRBV27 and TRBJ2-3; D may correspond to TRBD1 or TRBD2 (6 bases each). The germline V gene has CDR1 MNHEY and CDR2 SMNVEV (reference sequence). This CDR3 spans 15 amino acids. V was pared by 5 bases and J by 4 bases, with 16 bases between. The DNA of the CDR3 is TGTGCCAGCAGTCAGCCCCCCGGGGGCTCAGATACGCAGTATTTT. Its protein product is CASSQPPGGSDTQYF.

The chain uses TRBV24-1 and TRBJ2-3; D ambiguous. V shed 9 bases and J shed 3 bases, with 6 bases lying between them. The CDR3 totals 11 residues. Germline V lookup: CDR1 KGHDR, CDR2 SFDVKD. The CDR3 here is CATGVTDTQYF. The CDR3 DNA reads as TGTGCCACCGGAGTGACAGATACGCAGTATTTT.

This clonotype was seen ten or more times. The chain couples TRBV28 to TRBJ2-6, with D tentatively TRBD1 (6 bases). CDR3 length: 18 residues. V shed 1 base and J shed 0 bases, with 13 bases lying between them. Germline CDR1 reads MDHEN; CDR2 reads SYDVKM. DNA of the CDR3: TGTGCCAGCAGTTTATCCAGGGGCAGGGACTCTGGGGCCAACGTCCTGACTTTC. Residues: CASSLSRGRDSGANVLTF.

This clonotype has a handful of counts. The chain is built from TRBV29-1 and TRBJ1-2, with D unclear. V was shortened by 6 bases and J by 5 bases, with 19 bases between the two germline ends. The CDR3 has 14 amino acids. CDR1 and CDR2 from the germline V gene are SQVTM and ANQGSEA. The CDR3 spells CSVLEFAVSYGYTF. The DNA for the CDR3 is TGCAGCGTGCTCGAGTTCGCGGTCTCTTATGGCTACACCTTC.

This clonotype occurred many times. The rearrangement uses TRBV28 and TRBJ2-5; TRBD2 might be the D (5 bases). Trimming cost V 5 bases and J 5 bases, with 9 bases left between them. The CDR3 runs to 12 residues. Germline V gene data show CDR1 as MDHEN and CDR2 as SYDVKM. In DNA form, the CDR3 reads TGTGCCAGCAGTACGGGAAGGGAGACCCAGTACTTC. Translating gives CASSTGRETQYF.

The J gene is TRBJ2-7, the V gene TRBV3-1; no reliable D call. V gave up 3 bases and J gave up 6 bases, with 9 bases separating them. This CDR3 comprises 12 residues. Germline assignment: CDR1 LGHDT and CDR2 YNNKEL (reference sequence). CDR3 sequence: CASSQDLAEQYF. The DNA of the CDR3 is TGTGCCAGCAGCCAGGATTTAGCCGAGCAGTACTTC.

This clonotype was seen at least ten times. The chain uses TRBV15 and TRBJ1-5; D uncertain. V was trimmed by 3 bases and J by 9 bases, leaving 15 bases between them. The CDR3 length is 14 residues. Germline V gene lookup returns CDR1 LNHNV and CDR2 YYDKDF (reference sequence). DNA for the CDR3: TGTGCCACCAGCAGGGACCCCGAATTGATGCCCCAGCATTTT. It is translated as CATSRDPELMPQHF.

There are many counts of this clonotype. The DNA is omitted, as the CDR3 cannot be located on it reliably, and the CDR3 follows TCRdb's listing. The CDR3 loop reads CASSSSRGDSNQPQHF. J is TRBJ1-5 and V is TRBV6-5. Germline CDR1 MNHEY, CDR2 SVGAGI. Counting both end residues, the CDR3 totals 16 amino acids.

This chain's CDR3 is CASSTRAGASAEAFF. The CDR3 nucleotides read TGTGCCAGTAGTACCCGAGCGGGGGCGAGTGCTGAAGCTTTCTTT. The chain has TRBV19 and TRBJ1-1; D may be TRBD1 (6 bases). CDR3 length: 15 residues. Germline-derived CDR1 and CDR2 are LNHDA and SQIVND (reference sequence). The V and J ends lost 4 bases and 6 bases respectively, with 18 bases between them.

There are a few counts of this clonotype. V and J are TRBV7-2 and TRBJ2-5; 9 bases are shared with TRBD1. Germline CDR1 reads SGHTA; CDR2 reads FQGNSA. CDR3 length equals 13 residues. V gave up 4 bases and J gave up 5 bases; unmatched junction bases: 2. CDR3 sequence: CASSWGQGETQYF. The CDR3 DNA reads TGTGCCAGCAGCTGGGGACAGGGTGAGACCCAGTACTTC. The variable domain in full, completed from reference TRBV7-2 and TRBJ2-5, reads GAGVSQSPSNKVTEKGKDVELRCDPISGHTALYWYRQSLGQGLEFLIYFQGNSAPDKSGLPSDRFSAERTGGSVSTLTIQRTQQEDSAVYLCASSWGQGETQYFGPGTRLLVL.

This clonotype counts as medium-sized. CDR3 loop: CASSDISGPDTQYF. The CDR3 DNA follows: TGTGCCAGCAGTGACATTTCAGGTCCAGATACGCAGTATTTT. This chain links TRBV2 with TRBJ2-3; D is unresolved. The CDR3 totals 14 residues. From germline, CDR1 is SNHLY and CDR2 FYNNEI. V lost 3 bases, J lost 4 bases, and 11 bases lay in between.

This clonotype was seen ten or more times. The chain joins TRBV5-1 to TRBJ1-1; the D gene is possibly TRBD1 (5 bases). CDR1 is SGHRS and CDR2 is YFSETQ in the germline V gene. V lost 0 bases and J lost 1, with 16 bases in between. The CDR3 spans 17 residues. The CDR3 DNA follows: TGCGCCAGCAGCTTGGATGGGGCAGGAGAGTGGAACACTGAAGCTTTCTTT. This sequence encodes CASSLDGAGEWNTEAFF.

This clonotype was recorded many times. The chain employs TRBV29-1 and TRBJ1-1; D is unresolved. Germline values: CDR1 SQVTM, CDR2 ANQGSEA. V gave up 6 bases and J gave up 1 base, with 21 bases separating them. CDR3 size: 16 residues. CDR3 coding DNA: TGCAGCGTCGTCACGGCCAATACCAAGGGGAACACTGAAGCTTTCTTT. Residues: CSVVTANTKGNTEAFF.

J is TRBJ1-5 and V is TRBV29-1; D is possibly TRBD1 (5 bases). The germline V gene encodes CDR1 SQVTM and CDR2 ANQGSEA. This CDR3 has 13 amino acids. V shed 5 bases and J shed 3 bases, with 11 bases lying between them. DNA for the CDR3: TGCAGCGTTCGTTGGGGACCCAATCAGCCCCAGCATTTT. It is translated as CSVRWGPNQPQHF.

This clonotype was recorded at least ten times. The CDR3, as DNA: TGTGCCAGCAGACGTACCGGGACAGGGAGCTATGGCTACACCTTC. It is translated as CASRRTGTGSYGYTF. This sequence joins TRBV6-6 and TRBJ1-2; TRBD1 matches 9 bases. The CDR3 is made up of 15 amino acids. CDR1 MNHNY and CDR2 SVGAGI come from the germline V gene (reference sequence). The trim removed 6 bases at V and 4 bases at J, leaving 9 bases unmatched.

This clonotype was picked up a small number of times. The chain has TRBV11-2 and TRBJ2-7; D may be TRBD2 (6 bases). The length of the CDR3 is 15 residues. Germline V gene lookup returns CDR1 SGHAT and CDR2 FQNNGV. The V and J ends lost 1 base and 2 bases respectively, with 12 bases between them. The CDR3 is CASSLALAGTYEQYF. For the CDR3, the DNA is TGTGCCAGCAGCTTAGCGCTCGCGGGAACCTACGAGCAGTACTTC.

This clonotype rates as medium-sized (0.01 to 0.1%). The rearrangement links TRBV11-2 to TRBJ1-2; TRBD1 matches at 7 bases. The germline V gene encodes CDR1 SGHAT and CDR2 FQNNGV. The V and J ends lost 5 bases and 0 bases, in that order; junction bases with no gene match: 12. The CDR3 loop spans 17 amino acids. CDR3 loop: CASSIWTGGSANYGYTF. Here the CDR3 DNA reads TGTGCCAGCAGCATTTGGACAGGCGGCTCGGCTAACTATGGCTACACCTTC.

The V gene is TRBV4-1, the J gene TRBJ2-6; TRBD1 is a possible D gene (5 bases). The V gene lost 4 bases and the J gene lost 4 bases, with 17 bases spanning the gap. Per the germline V gene, CDR1 is MGHRA and CDR2 is YSYEKL. The CDR3 spans 17 residues. Written as DNA, the CDR3 is TGCGCCAGCAGCCGCGCGACAGATGAGACGGGGGCCAACGTCCTGACTTTC. This sequence encodes CASSRATDETGANVLTF.

This clonotype was seen only a few times. The gene calls are TRBV7-3 and TRBJ2-2, with 8 bases identical to TRBD2. V was clipped by 2 bases and J by 7 bases; unmatched bases: 3. There are 14 residues in the CDR3. Germline lookup yields CDR1 SGHTA and CDR2 FQGTGA. Here the CDR3 reads CASSLVAGNGELFF. CDR3 DNA: TGTGCCAGCAGCTTAGTAGCGGGGAACGGGGAGCTGTTTTTT.

Here the CDR3 DNA reads TGTGCCAGCAGCAGGACAGGGGGCGCGAATCAGCCCCAGCATTTT. Protein product: CASSRTGGANQPQHF. V gene TRBV7-9 combines with J gene TRBJ1-5; 11 positions match TRBD1. V lost 5 bases to trimming and J lost 4 bases; unmatched junction nucleotides: 4. Germline V lookup: CDR1 SEHNR, CDR2 FQNEAQ (reference sequence). The CDR3 sequence is 15 residues long.

The V and J genes are TRBV7-8 and TRBJ2-1; TRBD2 might be the D (6 bases). V was shortened by 4 bases and J by 7 bases, with 11 bases between the two germline ends. CDR1 SGHVS and CDR2 FQNEAQ come from the germline V gene. The CDR3 runs 13 residues. This CDR3 reads CASSWGLQNEQFF. The CDR3 DNA reads as TGTGCCAGCAGCTGGGGACTCCAGAATGAGCAGTTCTTC.